These 31 T cell receptor beta chains came from one sample sequenced in a study of T cell changes during pregnancy in multiple sclerosis. The protocol was immunoSEQ multiplex PCR, while the TCRdb copy is restricted to in-frame clones and leaves out a portion. The data hold 130,000 or so clones, with around 93% observed a single time. Sample: peripheral blood, taken before pregnancy. The receptors were gathered from a female donor with multiple sclerosis, enrolled in a pregnancy study.

This rearrangement joins TRBV6-5 to TRBJ2-1, with D perhaps TRBD2 (6 bases). With 8 bases removed from V and 8 bases from J, the gap between germline ends came to 22 bases. The CDR3 contains 15 residues. Germline lookup yields CDR1 MNHEY and CDR2 SVGAGI. CDR3 residues: CASAPDWGLYYEQFF. Here the CDR3 DNA reads TGTGCCAGCGCCCCCGACTGGGGACTTTACTATGAGCAGTTCTTC.

V and J are TRBV5-1 and TRBJ2-2; D may be TRBD2 (5 bases). V dropped 0 bases and J dropped 4 bases, with 13 bases sitting between them. Looked up from germline, CDR1 is SGHRS and CDR2 is YFSETQ. This CDR3 is built from 16 residues. The chain's CDR3 is CASSLARLAITGELFF. In DNA, the CDR3 is TGCGCCAGCAGCTTGGCTAGGCTAGCTATCACCGGGGAGCTGTTTTTT.

The DNA for the CDR3 is TGTGCCAGCAGTGAGCCCCGACAGGGGTTGAGCACTGAAGCTTTCTTT. The encoded protein is CASSEPRQGLSTEAFF. The chain combines TRBV25-1 with TRBJ1-1; 8 nucleotides align to TRBD1. This CDR3 has 16 amino acids. Germline loops: CDR1 MGHDK, CDR2 SYGVNS. The V and J ends lost 3 bases and 4 bases, in that order; junction bases with no gene match: 10.

The gene calls are TRBV30 and TRBJ1-2; D may be TRBD1 (6 bases). Germline V CDR1 and CDR2: GTSNPN, SVGIG (reference sequence). The CDR3 contains 15 residues. Deletions cut 0 bases from V and 8 bases from J, with 19 bases between. As DNA, the CDR3 is TGTGCCTGGAGTGTTAATTGGGCAGGGGAGAGGGGCTACACCTTC. Residues: CAWSVNWAGERGYTF.

Remarks on this clone: Relative to the germline gene, one junction end is altered; a read error may explain this. The chain links TRBV30 to TRBJ2-1; 8 bases are shared with TRBD1. Germline V gene data show CDR1 as GTSNPN and CDR2 as SVGIG (reference sequence). The CDR3 length is 14 residues. DNA of the CDR3: TGTGCCTGGAGTGTATCTACGCCGGGACAGGCGAATATCTTC. Its protein product is CAWSVSTPGQANIF.

This sequence joins TRBV7-4 and TRBJ2-7, with 10 bases identical to TRBD2. The J segment lost 4 bases and the V segment lost 5 bases, leaving 8 bases of the junction unmatched. From germline, CDR1 is SGHVT and CDR2 SQSDAQ. The CDR3 has 15 amino acids. CDR3 amino acids: CASSGTLAGDYEQYF. The CDR3 DNA is TGTGCCAGCAGCGGCACGCTAGCGGGGGATTACGAGCAGTACTTC. The full variable domain, rest sourced from reference TRBV7-4 and TRBJ2-7, is GAGVSQSPRYKVAKRGRDVALRCDSISGHVTLYWYRQTLGQGSEVLTYSQSDAQRDKSGRPSGRFSAERPERSVSTLKIQRTEQGDSAVYLCASSGTLAGDYEQYFGPGTRLTVT.

The chain is built from TRBV6-6 and TRBJ1-3, with D uncertain. Trimming left V 6 bases short and J 0 bases short, with 12 bases between. This CDR3 spans 15 amino acids. Per the germline V gene, CDR1 is MNHNY and CDR2 is SVGAGI (reference sequence). The CDR3 nucleotides read TGTGCCAGCAGGATGCCTCAGGACTCTGGAAACACCATATATTTT. Translated: CASRMPQDSGNTIYF.

The V gene is TRBV5-6, the J gene TRBJ2-7; D is unresolved. Trimming removed 0 bases from V and 1 base from J, with 5 bases in between. Germline values: CDR1 SGHDT, CDR2 YYEEEE. The CDR3 loop spans 13 amino acids. The CDR3 loop reads CASSLGSSYEQYF. The CDR3 bases are TGTGCCAGCAGCTTGGGCAGTTCCTACGAGCAGTACTTC.

V usage is TRBV5-5 and J usage is TRBJ2-5, with 12 bases lining up with TRBD2. Trimming removed 1 base from V and 4 bases from J; junction bases left unmatched: 2. The CDR3 is 15 amino acids. The V gene's germline CDR1 is SGHKS and CDR2 YYEKEE (reference sequence). The chain's CDR3 is CASSLRLAGAETQYF. CDR3 sequence (DNA): TGTGCCAGCAGCTTGAGACTAGCGGGGGCAGAGACCCAGTACTTC.

This CDR3 is CASSQGTGRGNTEAFF. The CDR3 DNA sequence: TGCGCCAGCAGCCAAGGGACAGGTAGGGGAAACACTGAAGCTTTCTTT. This rearrangement joins TRBV5-1 to TRBJ1-1; TRBD1 matches at 8 bases. CDR1 is SGHRS, CDR2 YFSETQ, per germline. Trimming took 4 bases from V and 2 from J; bases not matched to a gene: 10. CDR3 length equals 16 residues.

The chain uses TRBV10-3 and TRBJ2-7, with 9 positions matching TRBD1. CDR1 and CDR2 from the germline V gene are ENHRY and SYGVKD. The CDR3 covers 13 residues. V was pared by 4 bases and J by 5 bases, with 3 bases of the junction left unmatched. The CDR3 sequence: CAISADRGNEQYF. CDR3 sequence (DNA): TGTGCCATCAGTGCGGACAGGGGAAACGAGCAGTACTTC.

This chain joins TRBV6-6 and TRBJ1-2; 7 bases line up with TRBD1. The CDR3 is 15 residues long. V trimming: 3 bases; J trimming: 0 bases; junction bases outside the gene matches: 4. Germline assignment: CDR1 MNHNY and CDR2 SVGAGI (reference sequence). The CDR3, as DNA: TGTGCCAGCAGTTATAGACAGGGAGCTAACTATGGCTACACCTTC. Encoded protein: CASSYRQGANYGYTF.

This sequence joins TRBV19 and TRBJ1-2; 7 bases match TRBD1. V trimming: 3 bases; J trimming: 3 bases; junction bases outside the gene matches: 4. There are 14 residues in the CDR3. CDR1 LNHDA and CDR2 SQIVND come from the germline V gene (reference sequence). The CDR3 region has the DNA TGTGCCAGTAGTATCCGTCAGGGGGACTATGGCTACACCTTC. This gives the protein CASSIRQGDYGYTF.

J is TRBJ2-1 and V is TRBV28; D is undetermined. With 3 bases removed from V and 9 bases from J, the gap between germline ends came to 6 bases. The CDR3 length is 11 residues. Looked up from germline, CDR1 is MDHEN and CDR2 is SYDVKM. CDR3 amino acids: CASSFGREQFF. Here the CDR3 DNA reads TGTGCCAGCAGTTTTGGCCGTGAGCAGTTCTTC. The full variable domain, completed using reference TRBV28 and TRBJ2-1, is DVKVTQSSRYLVKRTGEKVFLECVQDMDHENMFWYRQDPGLGLRLIYFSYDVKMKEKGDIPEGYSVSREKKERFSLILESASTNQTSMYLCASSFGREQFFGPGTRLTVL.

The J gene is TRBJ2-3, the V gene TRBV2; 7 bases fit TRBD1. Germline V lookup: CDR1 SNHLY, CDR2 FYNNEI. The CDR3 totals 16 residues. The trim removed 5 bases at V and 5 bases at J, leaving 13 bases unmatched. CDR3 protein: CASSQMGQLDRDTQYF. The CDR3 DNA reads TGTGCCAGCAGTCAGATGGGACAGTTGGATAGAGATACGCAGTATTTT.

V usage is TRBV27 and J usage is TRBJ2-1; 7 bases agree with TRBD2. The trim removed 4 bases at V and 9 bases at J, leaving 15 bases unmatched. This CDR3 is 16 amino acids long. The germline V gene has CDR1 MNHEY and CDR2 SMNVEV (reference sequence). The CDR3 DNA follows: TGTGCCAGCAGTTGGAGTAGGACTAGAGGGAAAGCTGAGCAGTTCTTC. This translates into CASSWSRTRGKAEQFF.

This chain uses TRBV4-2 with TRBJ2-4; TRBD2 aligns across 9 bases. V trimming: 3 bases; J trimming: 8 bases; junction bases outside the gene matches: 8. CDR3 size: 15 residues. Germline assignment: CDR1 LGHNA and CDR2 YNFKEQ. The CDR3 is CASSQGGAGGDIQYF. In nucleotides, the CDR3 is TGTGCCAGCAGCCAGGGGGGGGCGGGAGGGGACATTCAGTACTTC.

The chain recombines TRBV25-1 with TRBJ2-7, with unresolved D. Germline loops: CDR1 MGHDK, CDR2 SYGVNS. The length of the CDR3 is 13 residues. The V end lost 3 bases, the J end lost 0 bases, and 6 bases lay between the germline ends. The CDR3, as DNA: TGTGCCAGCAGTGATGCCGGCTCCTACGAGCAGTACTTC. It codes for CASSDAGSYEQYF.

The chain links TRBV29-1 to TRBJ1-2, with D perhaps TRBD1 (5 bases). Trimming took off 3 bases at V and 6 bases at J, with 17 bases between the two ends. The CDR3 has 14 amino acids. CDR1 and CDR2 from the germline V gene are SQVTM and ANQGSEA. In DNA, the CDR3 is TGCAGCGTTGATCACGGGGGGGATTGGCATGGCTACACCTTC. Amino acids: CSVDHGGDWHGYTF.

The rearrangement links TRBV28 to TRBJ1-1, with D unclear. V gave up 2 bases and J gave up 5 bases, with 9 bases separating them. This CDR3 has 13 residues. CDR1 and CDR2 from the germline V gene are MDHEN and SYDVKM. The CDR3 DNA sequence: TGTGCCAGCAGTTTAAGCGGGAGGACTGAAGCTTTCTTT. Its translation: CASSLSGRTEAFF.

The chain uses TRBV7-2 and TRBJ2-7; D is unresolved. Trimming left V 2 bases short and J 0 bases short, with 8 bases between. Germline V gene sequence: CDR1 SGHTA, CDR2 FQGNSA. The CDR3 runs 14 residues. Here the CDR3 reads CASSLTRSSYEQYF. In DNA, the CDR3 is TGTGCCAGCAGCTTAACAAGAAGCTCCTACGAGCAGTACTTC.

The chain uses TRBV7-6 and TRBJ2-4, with D uncertain. The CDR3 contains 18 residues. The germline gives CDR1 SGHVS, CDR2 FNYEAQ. V was pared by 0 bases and J by 0 bases, with 15 bases between. CDR3 sequence: CASSLAPIPLLAKNIQYF. DNA of the CDR3: TGTGCCAGCAGCTTAGCCCCTATCCCTCTCCTAGCCAAAAACATTCAGTACTTC.

A single count supports this clone. The chain links TRBV27 to TRBJ2-7; D is undetermined. The CDR3 length is 14 residues. V was trimmed by 2 bases and J by 2 bases, leaving 10 bases between them. CDR1 and CDR2 from the germline V gene are MNHEY and SMNVEV (reference sequence). CDR3 in amino acids: CASSLGAAAYEQYF. CDR3 DNA sequence: TGTGCCAGCAGTTTAGGCGCGGCTGCCTACGAGCAGTACTTC.

This chain joins TRBV7-7 and TRBJ2-5, with 9 bases that match TRBD1. Germline CDR1 and CDR2: SSHAT and FNYEAQ (reference sequence). This CDR3 contains 14 residues. With V trimmed by 5 bases and J by 5 bases, 6 bases remained unmatched. The CDR3 DNA is TGTGCCAGCAGCGCAGACAGGGGGACTGAGACCCAGTACTTC. Protein: CASSADRGTETQYF.

This chain joins TRBV19 and TRBJ1-5, with 7 bases matching TRBD1. CDR3 length: 15 amino acids. In germline, CDR1 is LNHDA, CDR2 SQIVND (reference sequence). V trimming: 7 bases; J trimming: 0 bases; junction bases outside the gene matches: 6. The CDR3 bases are TGTGCCAGTATTCAACAGGGGCTTAGCAATCAGCCCCAGCATTTT. Translated: CASIQQGLSNQPQHF.

This rearrangement joins TRBV18 to TRBJ2-7; TRBD1 matches at 12 bases. The CDR3 spans 16 residues. The germline gives CDR1 KGHSH, CDR2 LQKENI. Trimming cost V 3 bases and J 4 bases; bases outside gene matches: 7. Here the CDR3 reads CASSPTGTGGWYEQYF. CDR3 bases: TGTGCCAGCTCACCTACCGGGACAGGGGGCTGGTACGAGCAGTACTTC.

This chain uses TRBV5-1 with TRBJ1-2; D might be TRBD1 (5 bases). The CDR3 sequence is 15 residues long. Germline assignment: CDR1 SGHRS and CDR2 YFSETQ. V shed 7 bases and J shed 2 bases, with 18 bases lying between them. In DNA, the CDR3 is TGCGCCAGCGCGCCCCAGTACGGGGGGAACTATGGCTACACCTTC. This sequence encodes CASAPQYGGNYGYTF.

The chain combines TRBV6-5 with TRBJ2-3, with 7 bases fitting TRBD2. V trimming: 4 bases; J trimming: 3 bases; junction bases outside the gene matches: 7. This CDR3 has 15 amino acids. Germline CDR1 and CDR2: MNHEY and SVGAGI. DNA of the CDR3: TGTGCCAGCAGTTCAACAGCGGGGATTACAGATACGCAGTATTTT. Its protein product is CASSSTAGITDTQYF.

This chain links TRBV5-1 with TRBJ2-5; 9 bases line up with TRBD2. V was clipped by 0 bases and J by 5 bases; unmatched bases: 8. The CDR3 sequence is 16 residues long. CDR1 and CDR2 from the germline V gene are SGHRS and YFSETQ. The CDR3 region is CASSLAGGLAGETQYF. For the CDR3, the DNA is TGCGCCAGCAGCTTGGCCGGGGGGCTAGCGGGGGAGACCCAGTACTTC.

The gene calls are TRBV6-1 and TRBJ1-5, with TRBD1 matching 9 bases. The V gene's germline CDR1 is MNHNS and CDR2 SASEGT. CDR3 size: 16 residues. After removal of 1 base from V and 6 bases from J, the junction contained 7 bases not matched to a gene. CDR3 loop: CASSEVGDRARQPQHF. In DNA form, the CDR3 reads TGTGCCAGCAGTGAAGTAGGGGACAGGGCTCGTCAGCCCCAGCATTTT.

Points on this clone: The junction does not match germline at one end; this may be a read error. The sample carries other DNA sequences with the same CDR3. The gene calls are TRBV5-5 and TRBJ1-4, with 10 bases lining up with TRBD1. The germline gives CDR1 SGHKS, CDR2 YYEKEE (reference sequence). The CDR3 runs 20 residues. The DNA of the CDR3 is TGTGCTAGCAGCCCGCTCGTCATAACTGGACAGGGGGCAACTAATGAAAAACTGTTTTTT. Protein: CASSPLVITGQGATNEKLFF.